This TCR beta chain is from a study of vaccination and CD4 T cells after COVID-19. On the study more broadly: Post-COVID draws followed diagnosis by a median around 100 days (range 35 to 161). The authors gave control cultures a CEFX pool, an HIV-1 Nef pool, or no peptide.

This CDR3 comprises 14 residues. Germline values: CDR1 MNHEY, CDR2 SVGAGI. V gave up 4 bases and J gave up 5 bases, with 9 bases separating them. Sequencing of DNA taken from cultured CD4+ T cells relied on the Oncomine TCR Beta short-read assay. DNA came from CD4+ T cells after culture. Each CDR3 protein gets one entry after TCRdb re-called the PCR reads with MiXCR. Of fewer than 9,000 distinct CDR3 sequences listed, approximately 33% are singletons. Described treatment: approximately nine-day PBMC culture with coronavirus spike peptide pools or control peptides (ViraFEST assay). Samples of CD4+ T cells were obtained from the unexposed donor before the COVID-19 pandemic (2011-2018). Comment on this clonotype: Its antigen is not known.

This sequence joins TRBV6-5 and TRBJ1-6; D remains unclear. The sample taken for sequencing was CD4+ T cells from blood, cultured in vitro. The TCR sequence derives from a human donor in good health. The CDR3 sequence is CASSSERDNSPLHF. The CDR3 DNA sequence: TGTGCCAGCAGTTCCGAACGGGATAATTCACCCCTCCACTTT.